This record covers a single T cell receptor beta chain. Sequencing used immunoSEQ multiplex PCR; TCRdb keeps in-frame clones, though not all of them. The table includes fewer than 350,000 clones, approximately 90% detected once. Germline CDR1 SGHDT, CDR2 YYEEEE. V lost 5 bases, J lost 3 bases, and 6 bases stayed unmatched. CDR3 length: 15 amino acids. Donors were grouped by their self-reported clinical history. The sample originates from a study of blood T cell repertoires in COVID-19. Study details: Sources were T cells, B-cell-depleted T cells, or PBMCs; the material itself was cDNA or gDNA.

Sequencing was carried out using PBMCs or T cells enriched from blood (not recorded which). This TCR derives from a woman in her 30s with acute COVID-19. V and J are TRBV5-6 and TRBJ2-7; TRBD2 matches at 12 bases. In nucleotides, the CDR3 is TGTGCCAGCAGTCTAGCGGGAGGGTTCGTCTACGAGCAGTACTTC. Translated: CASSLAGGFVYEQYF.